The 15 T cell receptor beta chains in this list originate from one sample, sequenced in a study of CD8 T cells in ankylosing spondylitis. TCRdb re-called the 5' RACE reads through MiXCR, storing one row per CDR3 protein. The sample lists about 160,000 distinct CDR3 sequences; 9.5% to 10% were seen once. The sample consisted of blood, either unsorted or a sorted T cell fraction (not recorded which). The origin of the receptors is a female donor with ankylosing spondylitis or in good health (not recorded which).

This clonotype was counted between two and nine times. The chain carries TRBV27 and TRBJ2-7, with 8 bases lining up with TRBD2. V trimming: 3 bases; J trimming: 3 bases; junction bases outside the gene matches: 7. Germline values: CDR1 MNHEY, CDR2 SMNVEV (reference sequence). The CDR3 length is 15 residues. The CDR3 DNA sequence: TGTGCCAGCAGTTTCGCCGAGAGCGGGAGCTACGAGCAGTACTTC. Translating it yields CASSFAESGSYEQYF.

The rearrangement joins TRBV28 to TRBJ1-1, with 9 bases fitting TRBD1. V dropped 4 bases and J dropped 5; count of bases not matched to a gene: 14. CDR3 length equals 17 residues. Germline CDR1 and CDR2: MDHEN and SYDVKM. The DNA for the CDR3 is TGTGCCAGCAGTTCGGTAACATGGACAGGGGACGGTACTGAAGCTTTCTTT. It yields the protein CASSSVTWTGDGTEAFF.

The chain has TRBV27 and TRBJ2-1; D remains ambiguous. Deletions cut 0 bases from V and 2 bases from J, with 8 bases between. There are 15 residues in the CDR3. Germline V lookup: CDR1 MNHEY, CDR2 SMNVEV (reference sequence). In DNA form, the CDR3 reads TGTGCCAGCAGTTTATCCGGGTACCCCTACAATGAGCAGTTCTTC. Residues: CASSLSGYPYNEQFF.

This clonotype was observed a handful of times. The chain combines TRBV28 with TRBJ1-1; weak D call: TRBD1 (6 bases). Germline V gene lookup returns CDR1 MDHEN and CDR2 SYDVKM. The CDR3 covers 15 residues. V was trimmed by 7 bases and J by 8 bases, leaving 23 bases between them. DNA of the CDR3: TGTGCCAGCACCTCGGCAGAAACAGGGCACGGGGAAGCTTTCTTT. The encoded protein is CASTSAETGHGEAFF.

This clonotype was detected many times. This chain links TRBV29-1 with TRBJ2-7, with 7 bases fitting TRBD2. J lost 2 bases, V lost 4 bases, and 5 bases had no gene match. The CDR3 extends over 13 amino acids. Germline V gene sequence: CDR1 SQVTM, CDR2 ANQGSEA. The CDR3 here is CSVAATSAYEQYF. The CDR3 DNA is TGCAGCGTTGCCGCAACTAGCGCCTACGAGCAGTACTTC.

The rearrangement joins TRBV9 to TRBJ2-7, with 11 bases aligning to TRBD2. Germline values: CDR1 SGDLS, CDR2 YYNGEE. The CDR3 covers 15 residues. V was pared by 0 bases and J by 5 bases, with 4 bases of the junction left unmatched. The CDR3 DNA reads TGTGCCAGCAGCGTAGAGACTAGCGGGACTAACGAGCAGTACTTC. Protein sequence: CASSVETSGTNEQYF.

This clonotype was counted a few times. One end of the junction fails to match germline, which may point to a read error. The chain carries TRBV30 and TRBJ1-1; no clear D gene. The CDR3 totals 14 residues. Germline V CDR1 and CDR2: GTSNPN, SVGIG (reference sequence). CDR3 sequence reads: CAWSVYTHMPSLEF. Written as DNA, the CDR3 is TGTGCCTGGAGTGTATATACCCATATGCCCTCCTTGGAATTT.

This clonotype was seen at least ten times. This rearrangement joins TRBV16 to TRBJ2-1; TRBD2 is a possible D gene (6 bases). Germline-derived CDR1 and CDR2 are KGHSY and FQNENV. Trimming pared 4 bases from V and 4 bases from J, leaving 11 bases between. There are 14 residues in the CDR3. Here the CDR3 reads CASSRGTDYNEQFF. The CDR3 region has the DNA TGTGCCAGCAGCCGTGGGACTGATTACAATGAGCAGTTCTTC. The whole variable domain, remainder taken from reference TRBV16 and TRBJ2-1, is GEEVAQTPKHLVRGEGQKAKLYCAPIKGHSYVFWYQQVLKNEFKFLISFQNENVFDETGMPKERFSAKCLPNSPCSLEIQATKLEDSAVYFCASSRGTDYNEQFFGPGTRLTVL.

This clonotype has only a few counts. The chain couples TRBV7-2 to TRBJ1-1; D gene unclear. The germline V gene has CDR1 SGHTA and CDR2 FQGNSA. The V end lost 2 bases, the J end lost 8 bases, and 12 bases lay between the germline ends. This CDR3 spans 13 amino acids. The chain's CDR3 is CASSLWPEQEAFF. The CDR3 DNA reads TGTGCCAGCAGCTTATGGCCAGAACAGGAAGCTTTCTTT. Together with reference TRBV7-2 and TRBJ1-1, the CDR3 gives the full variable domain: GAGVSQSPSNKVTEKGKDVELRCDPISGHTALYWYRQSLGQGLEFLIYFQGNSAPDKSGLPSDRFSAERTGGSVSTLTIQRTQQEDSAVYLCASSLWPEQEAFFGQGTRLTVV.

This clonotype appeared a few times. The rearrangement joins TRBV27 to TRBJ2-6; D unclear. The ends were cut back, 0 bases at V and 0 bases at J, with 6 bases in the middle. This CDR3 has 16 amino acids. The germline gives CDR1 MNHEY, CDR2 SMNVEV (reference sequence). The CDR3 coding sequence is TGTGCCAGCAGTTTATCGGGCAGCTCTGGGGCCAACGTCCTGACTTTC. Amino acids: CASSLSGSSGANVLTF.

In regard to this clonotype: The junction and the germline gene differ at one end; a read error may be behind it. J is TRBJ2-1 and V is TRBV7-7; 11 nucleotides align to TRBD2. Germline CDR1 is SSHAT and CDR2 is FNYEAQ (reference sequence). This CDR3 contains 14 residues. This CDR3 reads CASSLLAGDNEQFF. CDR3 DNA: TGTGCTAGCAGCTTACTAGCGGGGGACAATGAGCAGTTCTTC.

This clonotype was seen more than once but under ten times. This rearrangement joins TRBV6-5 to TRBJ2-2; 9 bases are shared with TRBD2. V gave up 0 bases and J gave up 0 bases; unmatched junction bases: 8. Per the germline V gene, CDR1 is MNHEY and CDR2 is SVGAGI. CDR3 length: 19 residues. This chain's CDR3 is CASSYSLAGLFANTGELFF. The CDR3 region has the DNA TGTGCCAGCAGTTACTCTCTAGCGGGACTGTTCGCGAACACCGGGGAGCTGTTTTTT.

In this sample, this clonotype turned up a few times. This chain uses TRBV5-6 with TRBJ2-2, with 14 positions matching TRBD2. Germline CDR1 reads SGHDT; CDR2 reads YYEEEE. CDR3 size: 18 residues. J lost 4 bases, V lost 5 bases, and 10 bases had no gene match. The CDR3 bases are TGTGCCAGCAGGGGCCGACTAGCGGGAGGGCCGGTCACCGGGGAGCTGTTTTTT. Its translation: CASRGRLAGGPVTGELFF. The full variable domain, in which reference TRBV5-6 and TRBJ2-2 provide the parts outside the CDR3, is DAGVTQSPTHLIKTRGQQVTLRCSPKSGHDTVSWYQQALGQGPQFIFQYYEEEERQRGNFPDRFSGHQFPNYSSELNVNALLLGDSALYLCASRGRLAGGPVTGELFFGEGSRLTVL.

This clonotype was counted between two and nine times. V and J are TRBV5-8 and TRBJ2-1; the D gene could be TRBD1 or TRBD2 (5 bases each). Germline loops: CDR1 SGHTS, CDR2 YDEGEE. There are 12 residues in the CDR3. V was clipped by 3 bases and J by 11 bases, with 12 bases between them. As DNA, the CDR3 is TGTGCCAGCAGCTCGGGGACCGGTCAGCAGTTCTTC. Translation: CASSSGTGQQFF.

This clonotype was observed a few times. The chain joins TRBV6-2 or TRBV6-3 to TRBJ2-1, with 7 bases aligning to TRBD2. Germline V CDR1 and CDR2: MNHEY, SVGEGT. Unmatched junction bases numbered 8, after V lost 7 bases and J lost 8 bases. There are 13 residues in the CDR3. The CDR3 nucleotides are TGTGCCAGCACGGCGGGGGTCGGGGATGAGCAGTTCTTC. It translates to CASTAGVGDEQFF.